A single T cell receptor beta chain is shown here with its context. Method: immunoSEQ multiplex PCR; TCRdb's copy keeps in-frame clones and lacks some. The sample has 77,000 or so clones; 70% to 85% are singletons. The CDR3 runs 12 residues. The ends were cut back, 3 bases at V and 3 bases at J, with 0 bases in the middle. Per germline, CDR1 MDHEN and CDR2 SYDVKM. The data derive from a study of OX40 agonist ivuxolimab in advanced cancers. The wider study: Over 30% of patients had received prior checkpoint inhibitor therapy.

The source was CD4+ or CD8+ T cells sorted from blood, collected in a trial of the OX40 agonist ivuxolimab. J is TRBJ2-6 and V is TRBV28; D ambiguous. The origin of this receptor is an adult with an advanced solid tumor such as melanoma, head and neck, liver or kidney cancer. CDR3 region: CASSFGANVLTF. CDR3 DNA: TGTGCCAGCAGTTTTGGGGCCAACGTCCTGACTTTC.